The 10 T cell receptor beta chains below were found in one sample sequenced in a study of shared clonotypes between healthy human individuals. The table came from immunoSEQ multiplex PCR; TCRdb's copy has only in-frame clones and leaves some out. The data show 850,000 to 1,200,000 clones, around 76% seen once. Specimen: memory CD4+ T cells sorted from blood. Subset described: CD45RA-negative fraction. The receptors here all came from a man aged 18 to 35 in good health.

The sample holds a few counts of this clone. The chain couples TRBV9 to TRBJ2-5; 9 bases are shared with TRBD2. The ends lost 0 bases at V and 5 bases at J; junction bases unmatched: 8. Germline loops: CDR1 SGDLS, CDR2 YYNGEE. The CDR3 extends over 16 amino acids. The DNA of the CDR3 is TGTGCCAGCAGCGTAGGGGATAGCGGGGGACGGGAGACCCAGTACTTC. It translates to CASSVGDSGGRETQYF. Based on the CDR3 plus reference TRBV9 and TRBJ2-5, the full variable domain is DSGVTQTPKHLITATGQRVTLRCSPRSGDLSVYWYQQSLDQGLQFLIQYYNGEERAKGNILERFSAQQFPDLHSELNLSSLELGDSALYFCASSVGDSGGRETQYFGPGTRLLVL.

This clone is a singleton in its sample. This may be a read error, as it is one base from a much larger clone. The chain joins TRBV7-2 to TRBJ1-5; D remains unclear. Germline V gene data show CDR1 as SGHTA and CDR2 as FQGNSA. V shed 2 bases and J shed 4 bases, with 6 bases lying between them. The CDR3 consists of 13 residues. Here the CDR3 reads CASSLWGNQPQHF. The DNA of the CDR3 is TGTGCCAGCAGCTTATGGGGTAATCAGCCCCAGCATTTT.

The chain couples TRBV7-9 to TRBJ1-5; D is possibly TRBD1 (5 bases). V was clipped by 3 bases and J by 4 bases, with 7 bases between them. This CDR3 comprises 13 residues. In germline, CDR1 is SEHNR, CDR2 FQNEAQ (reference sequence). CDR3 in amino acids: CASSLGRNQPQHF. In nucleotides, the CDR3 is TGTGCCAGCAGCTTGGGGCGGAATCAGCCCCAGCATTTT.

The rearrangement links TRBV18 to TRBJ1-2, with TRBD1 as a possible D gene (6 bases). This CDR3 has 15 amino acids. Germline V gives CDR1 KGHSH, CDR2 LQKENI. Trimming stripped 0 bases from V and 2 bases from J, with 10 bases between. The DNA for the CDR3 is TGTGCCAGCTCACCACCTGGGACACCCAACTATGGCTACACCTTC. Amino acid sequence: CASSPPGTPNYGYTF.

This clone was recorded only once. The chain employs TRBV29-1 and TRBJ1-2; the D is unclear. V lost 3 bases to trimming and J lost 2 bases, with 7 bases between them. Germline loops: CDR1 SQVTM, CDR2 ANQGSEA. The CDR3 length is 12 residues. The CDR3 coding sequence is TGCAGCGTTGAGAGTCGGAACTATGGCTACACCTTC. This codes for CSVESRNYGYTF.

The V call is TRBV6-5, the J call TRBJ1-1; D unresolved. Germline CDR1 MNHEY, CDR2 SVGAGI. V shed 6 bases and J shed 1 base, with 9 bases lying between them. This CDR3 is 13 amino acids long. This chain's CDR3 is CASRPRRNTEAFF. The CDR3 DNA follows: TGTGCCAGCAGACCTCGGCGGAACACTGAAGCTTTCTTT.

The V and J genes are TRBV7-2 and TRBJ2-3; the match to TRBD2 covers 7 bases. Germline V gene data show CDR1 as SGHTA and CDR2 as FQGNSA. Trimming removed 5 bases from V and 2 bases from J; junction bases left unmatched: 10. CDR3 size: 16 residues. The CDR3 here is CASSRWTSQVTDTQYF. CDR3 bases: TGTGCCAGCAGCCGTTGGACTAGTCAGGTCACAGATACGCAGTATTTT.

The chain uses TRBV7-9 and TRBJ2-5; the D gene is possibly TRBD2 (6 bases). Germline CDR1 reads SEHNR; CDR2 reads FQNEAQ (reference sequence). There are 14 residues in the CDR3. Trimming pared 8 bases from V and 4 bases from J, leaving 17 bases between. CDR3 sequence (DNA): TGTGCCAGCTCTATTCAGGGAGGTGGAGAGACCCAGTACTTC. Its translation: CASSIQGGGETQYF.

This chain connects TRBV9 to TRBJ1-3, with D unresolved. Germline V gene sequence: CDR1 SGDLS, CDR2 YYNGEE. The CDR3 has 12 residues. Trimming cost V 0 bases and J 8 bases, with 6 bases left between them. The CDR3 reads CASSVDRDTIYF. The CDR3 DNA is TGTGCCAGCAGCGTAGATCGGGACACCATATATTTT. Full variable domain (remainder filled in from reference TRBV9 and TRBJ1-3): DSGVTQTPKHLITATGQRVTLRCSPRSGDLSVYWYQQSLDQGLQFLIQYYNGEERAKGNILERFSAQQFPDLHSELNLSSLELGDSALYFCASSVDRDTIYFGEGSWLTVV.

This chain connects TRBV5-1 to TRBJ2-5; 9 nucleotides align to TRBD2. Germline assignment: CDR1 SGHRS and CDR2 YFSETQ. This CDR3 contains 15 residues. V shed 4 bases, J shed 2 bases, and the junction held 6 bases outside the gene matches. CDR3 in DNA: TGCGCCAGCAGCACCGGGAGCGGGGGGCAAGAGACCCAGTACTTC. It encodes CASSTGSGGQETQYF. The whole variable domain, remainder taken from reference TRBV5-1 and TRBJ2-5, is KAGVTQTPRYLIKTRGQQVTLSCSPISGHRSVSWYQQTPGQGLQFLFEYFSETQRNKGNFPGRFSGRQFSNSRSEMNVSTLELGDSALYLCASSTGSGGQETQYFGPGTRLLVL.